The entry below gives a single T cell receptor beta chain sequence along with its context. The antigen it recognizes is unknown. Within one base of it there is no much larger clone, and no base qualities were kept. Whole blood was collected in K2EDTA tubes by collaborating institutions according to the institutions' own protocols. For TCRbeta analysis, collaborators shipped samples in one of three forms: frozen whole blood, isolated PBMCs, or DNA extracted from either of those sample types. The sample originates from a study of blood T cell repertoires in COVID-19 (dated by TCRdb to between 2020 and 2021). Some background on the complete study: Samples from collaborators originated in the United States, Italy and Spain and spanned both the acute and convalescent phases of COVID-19. The prospective study material was composed of cDNA or gDNA derived from T cells, B-cell-depleted T cells, or PBMCs. A de-identified subject ID, COVID-19 status, age in years and sex were almost always included in the sample metadata. The samples were drawn from the first 160 participants of the ongoing ImmuneRACE study and from 1,254 subjects provided by 6 global collaborators. The repertoires were released in a freely available public database intended as a resource for research on the immune response to SARS-CoV-2. Where available, HLA class I and class II types were taken from metadata supplied by the sample provider and were not determined by assay-based typing. Deeply sampled blood TCRbeta repertoires from subjects exposed to, actively infected with, or recovered from COVID-19 were included in the dataset. Results the study describes overall, beyond this receptor: How much clinical and demographic metadata was included differed by source and by participant, and the metadata was provided uncurated.

The immunoSEQ Assay, a bias-controlled multiplex PCR, was used to amplify TCRbeta CDR3 regions from genomic DNA. Regarding the original processing steps: The number of nucleated cells in each sample was estimated from the amplification of reference gene primers within the assay. To quantify the absolute abundance of each unique TCRbeta CDR3 rearrangement, sequence reads were collapsed and filtered. For each sample, productive Simpson clonality was calculated by taking the square root of Simpson's diversity index across productive rearrangements. Entries here come from immuneACCESS through TCRdb and include only in-frame sequences with V and J called. Some clones fail to appear in such tables; in the studies checked, an unresolved V gene covers under half of the shortfall, and the cause of the remainder is unknown. The V and J calls and clone size are taken from that table; D and trimming were inferred from the DNA. In this sample the table shows 170,000 or so clones, approximately 86% of which occur a single time. Around 9% of the sample belongs to the ten largest clones.

The germline V end is reduced by 0 bases and the J end by 0 bases; junction bases left unmatched: 6. As encoded in the germline V gene (reference sequence), CDR1 is LNHDA while CDR2 is SQIVND. The CDR3 has 18 amino acids, counting the end cysteine and phenylalanine. Left in the record is the CDR3 DNA by itself, 54 bases read in frame from the first base. This sequence was found in a man between 45 and 60 years old with active or convalescent COVID-19. Material: peripheral blood. The sequence is built from TRBV19 and TRBJ2-1; TRBD1 agrees with 9 junctional bases. For the CDR3, the sequence is CASSIDGTGPSSYNEQFF. Here is the DNA: TGTGCCAGTAGTATAGATGGGACAGGGCCGAGCTCCTACAATGAGCAGTTCTTC.